This T cell receptor beta chain was obtained from a study of OX40 agonist ivuxolimab in advanced cancers. With regard to the full study: The costimulatory receptor OX40 (CD134) was targeted by ivuxolimab, a fully human IgG2 agonistic monoclonal antibody. Intravenous ivuxolimab was administered to patients every 2 weeks at six dose levels: 0.01, 0.1, 0.3, 1.5, 3 and 10 mg/kg. Of the roughly 51 patients in dose escalation, about 20 had hepatocellular carcinoma, some 15 had melanoma, 9 had renal cell carcinoma and 9 had head and neck cancer. In the dose-escalation cohort, 65% to 90% of patients were male, and the mean age was about 55 years, with a range of about 20 to 79. Patients were allowed to have had prior anti-PD-1, anti-PD-L1 or anti-CTLA-4 therapy, and 40% of the dose-escalation patients had previously received checkpoint inhibitors. Partial responses occurred in three dose-escalation patients: two with cutaneous melanoma and one with hepatocellular carcinoma. The point of sequencing TCRbeta in the periphery was to test whether ivuxolimab changed TCR sequence diversity and drove clonal T-cell expansion. The monotherapy dose-escalation portion (N = 52 patients) of the phase I ivuxolimab trial is reported in the paper.

Patients with autoimmune disease history or receiving systemic immunosuppression were excluded from the trial. In every dose cohort, peripheral blood was drawn for TCR sequencing at baseline, cycle 4 day 1, and cycle 7 day 1. Samples were obtained from an open-label, multicenter, first-in-human phase I dose-escalation trial of ivuxolimab. Adults with locally advanced or metastatic head and neck squamous cell, hepatocellular, melanoma or renal cell carcinoma were enrolled in the trial. Before TCR sequencing, CD4+ T cells and CD8+ T cells were sorted from peripheral blood as separate populations. Genomic DNA was extracted from sorted cells for sequencing of the TCRbeta CDR3 region. TCRbeta CDR3 regions were sequenced using the immunoSEQ Assay. TCRdb took this table from immuneACCESS and kept in-frame rearrangements with V and J called. Such tables lack part of the clones; where checked against another copy, unresolved V genes explain under half of the gap, and the rest is unexplained. The sample table contains around 67,000 clones; only one count was recorded for about 84% of them. 8.2% of the sample is taken by the ten largest.

This clone has only a few counts. No cognate antigen has been identified for it. No much larger clone is present one base from it, and per-base qualities are unavailable. Based on the germline V gene, the CDR1 and CDR2 sequences are MDHEN and SYDVKM. The junction carries 9 bases between V and J, which are trimmed by 1 base and 5 bases respectively. The CDR3 contains 13 residues, cysteine and phenylalanine counted. CDR3 DNA is the only sequence kept; it has 39 bases, read in frame from the first base. Here is what the overall study found, with its caveats: After ivuxolimab, more expanded clones were found on average in CD8+ T cells than in CD4+ T cells. Partial responders in the 0.1-3.0 mg/kg groups had among the lowest normalized peripheral clonal expansion, especially among CD8+ T cells. At doses of 0.1 to 3.0 mg/kg, clonal expansion of both CD4+ and CD8+ T cells in blood was seen between baseline and week 6. The antigen specificity of the peripheral T cells that underwent clonal expansion was not determined. Low levels of normalized T-cell clonal expansion were also shown by some nonresponding patients.

The clonotype originates from an adult with an advanced solid tumor such as melanoma, head and neck, liver or kidney cancer. This sample comprised CD4+ or CD8+ T cells sorted from blood, obtained in a trial of the OX40 agonist ivuxolimab. Here the chain combines TRBV28 and TRBJ2-7, with the D segment identity uncertain. The DNA sequence is given as TGTGCCAGCAGTTTATCTATGGGCGACGAGCAGTACTTC. Its protein is CASSLSMGDEQYF.